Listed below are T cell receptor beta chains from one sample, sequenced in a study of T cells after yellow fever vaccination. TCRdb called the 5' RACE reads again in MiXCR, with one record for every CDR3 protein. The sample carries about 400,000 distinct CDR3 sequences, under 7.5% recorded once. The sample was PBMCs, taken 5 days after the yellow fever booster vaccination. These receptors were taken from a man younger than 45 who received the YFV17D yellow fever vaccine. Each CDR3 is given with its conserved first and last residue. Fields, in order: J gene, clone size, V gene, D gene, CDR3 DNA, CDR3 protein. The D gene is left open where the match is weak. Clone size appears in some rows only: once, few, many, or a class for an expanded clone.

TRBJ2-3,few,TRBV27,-,TGTGCCAGCAGCACCCGGGACTCAACCCTGACAGATACGCAGTATTTT,CASSTRDSTLTDTQYF
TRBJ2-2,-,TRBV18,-,TGTGCCAGCTCACCGGGACAAGGGGTGAACACCGGGGAGCTGTTTTTT,CASSPGQGVNTGELFF
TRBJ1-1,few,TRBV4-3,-,TGCGCCAGCAGCCAAGAGATGGAGATGAACACTGAAGCTTTCTTT,CASSQEMEMNTEAFF
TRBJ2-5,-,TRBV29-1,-,TGCAGCGCCGGACGGAAGCAAGAGACCCAGTACTTC,CSAGRKQETQYF
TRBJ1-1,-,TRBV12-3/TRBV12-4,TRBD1,TGTGCCAGCATCATGACAGGGGTGAACACTGAAGCTTTCTTT,CASIMTGVNTEAFF
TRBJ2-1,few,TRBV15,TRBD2,TGTGCCACCAGCAGGGGTAGCGGGAGGAACTACAATGAGCAGTTCTTC,CATSRGSGRNYNEQFF
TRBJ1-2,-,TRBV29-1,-,TGCAGCGTCCGTGGGGGGGCGGATGGCTACACCTTC,CSVRGGADGYTF
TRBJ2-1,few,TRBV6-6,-,TGTGCCAGCAGTTACTCGTTGGATGAGCAGTTCTTC,CASSYSLDEQFF
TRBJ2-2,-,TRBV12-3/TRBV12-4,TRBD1,TGTGCCAGCAGCAAAGACCGGGACAGGTTGCCCGGGGAGCTGTTTTTT,CASSKDRDRLPGELFF
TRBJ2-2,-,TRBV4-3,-,TGCGCCAGCAGCCAAGCAGGTGGTTCCACCGGGGAGCTGTTTTTT,CASSQAGGSTGELFF
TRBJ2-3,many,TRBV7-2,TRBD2,TGTGCCAGCAGCTTTCCTGGGGGAGGGGATACGCAGTATTTT,CASSFPGGGDTQYF
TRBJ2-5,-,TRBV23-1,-,TGCGCCAGCAGGGAGACCCAGTACTTC,CASRETQYF
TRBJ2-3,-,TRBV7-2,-,TGTGCCAGCAGCTCCTCATGGGGTGGAAGAGGCACAGATACGCAGTATTTT,CASSSSWGGRGTDTQYF
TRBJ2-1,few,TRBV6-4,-,TGTGCCACCAGGGACGGGCCCTACAATGAGCAGTTCTTC,CATRDGPYNEQFF
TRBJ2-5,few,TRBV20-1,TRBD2,TGCAGTGCTCGGGGGGGGGCTTCCCAAGAGACCCAGTACTTC,CSARGGASQETQYF
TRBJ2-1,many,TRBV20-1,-,TGCAGTGCTCGACTTATCAATGAGCAGTTCTTC,CSARLINEQFF
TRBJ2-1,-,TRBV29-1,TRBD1,TGCAGCGCCGGACAGGTTTGGGAGCAGTTCTTC,CSAGQVWEQFF
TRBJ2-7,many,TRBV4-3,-,TGCGCCAGCAGCCAGACAATTGAAGCGAGAGAGCAGTACTTC,CASSQTIEAREQYF
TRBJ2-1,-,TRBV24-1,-,TGTGCCACCAGTGATTTTAAGGGGATTGCCGGGAATGAGCAGTTCTTC,CATSDFKGIAGNEQFF
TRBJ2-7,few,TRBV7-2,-,TGTGCCAGCAGTTCCGGGTCCTCCGGCGAGCAGTACTTC,CASSSGSSGEQYF
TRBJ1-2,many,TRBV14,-,TGTGCCAGCAGATCGACGGTAGATTATGGCTACACCTTC,CASRSTVDYGYTF
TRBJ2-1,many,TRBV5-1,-,TGCGCCAGCAGCTTGCACAGCCAATACTTTAATGAGCAGTTCTTC,CASSLHSQYFNEQFF